Each of the 10 T cell receptor beta chains below was sequenced from the same sample in a study of identical twins. TCRdb re-derived calls from the 5' RACE reads in MiXCR, one entry per CDR3 protein. The repertoire includes 690,000 or so distinct CDR3 sequences, 8% to 9% of them detected once, and about 0.98% sits in the top ten. The same data also contributed to another study, on yellow fever vaccine responses in identical twins.

Sequencing input: PBMCs. The receptors come from a woman aged 18-29 years in good health.

This clonotype came up a few times. The rearrangement links TRBV10-3 to TRBJ1-4; D ambiguous. Germline V CDR1 and CDR2: ENHRY, SYGVKD. Trimming took 6 bases from V and 8 from J, leaving 10 bases between them. This CDR3 spans 12 amino acids. CDR3 sequence: CAIRGSGEKLFF. The CDR3 DNA sequence: TGTGCCATCAGGGGGAGTGGGGAAAAACTGTTTTTT.

Many counts were recorded for this clonotype. The CDR3 protein is CASSQDLTPLYEQYF. The CDR3 DNA is TGCGCCAGCAGCCAAGACCTTACACCCCTCTACGAGCAGTACTTC. The chain joins TRBV4-3 to TRBJ2-7; D is unresolved. V gave up 0 bases and J gave up 3 bases, with 12 bases separating them. Germline-derived CDR1 and CDR2 are LGHNA and YSLEER. The CDR3 sequence is 15 residues long.

The chain links TRBV7-9 to TRBJ2-5; D ambiguous. CDR1 is SEHNR and CDR2 is FQNEAQ in the germline V gene (reference sequence). The CDR3 totals 12 residues. Trimming pared 2 bases from V and 7 bases from J, leaving 8 bases between. The CDR3: CASSLSYGTQYF. Here the CDR3 DNA reads TGTGCCAGCAGCTTATCTTATGGGACCCAGTACTTC.

This clonotype was observed a handful of times. The rearrangement joins TRBV20-1 to TRBJ2-4, with D uncertain. Trimming removed 3 bases at V and 9 bases at J, with 15 bases between. The CDR3 length is 13 residues. The germline V gene encodes CDR1 DFQATT and CDR2 SNEGSKA (reference sequence). CDR3 sequence (DNA): TGCAGTGCTAGTCCCTCCGGCGTTGGCATTCAGTACTTC. Translated, it gives CSASPSGVGIQYF.

This clonotype has ten or more counts. This rearrangement joins TRBV5-5 to TRBJ2-2; 8 nucleotides align to TRBD1. CDR1 and CDR2 (germline): SGHKS, YYEKEE (reference sequence). With V trimmed by 0 bases and J by 6 bases, 7 bases remained unmatched. The CDR3 consists of 16 residues. In nucleotides, the CDR3 is TGTGCCAGCAGCTTGGGCCAGGGGGCGATGGCCGGGGAGCTGTTTTTT. This sequence encodes CASSLGQGAMAGELFF. Combining the CDR3 with reference TRBV5-5 and TRBJ2-2 gives the whole variable domain DAGVTQSPTHLIKTRGQQVTLRCSPISGHKSVSWYQQVLGQGPQFIFQYYEKEERGRGNFPDRFSARQFPNYSSELNVNALLLGDSALYLCASSLGQGAMAGELFFGEGSRLTVL.

The table lists this clonotype with a few counts. V is TRBV7-2 and J is TRBJ2-1, with 11 nucleotides matching TRBD2. The CDR3 has 15 residues. Germline lookup yields CDR1 SGHTA and CDR2 FQGNSA. V lost 6 bases, J lost 5 bases, and 6 bases stayed unmatched. The CDR3 nucleotides read TGTGCCAGCAGAATGGGACTAGCGGCAAACAATGAGCAGTTCTTC. This codes for CASRMGLAANNEQFF.

This clonotype has just a few counts. The chain is built from TRBV4-2 and TRBJ2-3, with D possibly matching TRBD1 (6 bases). Trimming shortened V by 4 bases and J by 6 bases, and 11 bases separated the two germline ends. Germline-derived CDR1 and CDR2 are LGHNA and YNFKEQ. CDR3 length equals 13 residues. The CDR3 spells CASSRDKADTQYF. In nucleotides, the CDR3 is TGTGCCAGCAGCCGGGACAAGGCCGATACGCAGTATTTT.

The table lists this clonotype with a few counts. The chain recombines TRBV4-1 with TRBJ2-1, with 8 bases matching TRBD2. Germline trimming cut 1 base from V and 2 bases from J; bases unmatched to any gene: 4. Looked up from germline, CDR1 is MGHRA and CDR2 is YSYEKL. The CDR3 runs to 16 residues. CDR3 loop: CASSQAGRAPYNEQFF. In nucleotides, the CDR3 is TGCGCCAGCAGCCAAGCCGGGAGGGCCCCCTACAATGAGCAGTTCTTC.

In its sample, this clonotype was seen many times. The chain uses TRBV29-1 and TRBJ2-5, with a possible D match to TRBD1 (6 bases). CDR1 SQVTM and CDR2 ANQGSEA come from the germline V gene. Trimming left V 7 bases short and J 2 bases short, with 14 bases between. This CDR3 region has 13 residues. CDR3 amino acids: CSAGDILQETQYF. DNA of the CDR3: TGCAGCGCTGGGGACATACTACAAGAGACCCAGTACTTC.

There are many counts of this clonotype. This sequence joins TRBV29-1 and TRBJ2-7, with unresolved D. Trimming removed 0 bases at V and 0 bases at J, with 12 bases between. Germline-derived CDR1 and CDR2 are SQVTM and ANQGSEA. The CDR3 sequence is 15 residues long. The CDR3, as DNA: TGCAGCGTTGAAGATGCAGCGATAGGCTCCTACGAGCAGTACTTC. Protein sequence: CSVEDAAIGSYEQYF.